The rows below give T cell receptor beta chains drawn from one sample of a study of shared clonotypes between healthy human individuals. Assay: immunoSEQ multiplex PCR; the TCRdb copy retains only in-frame clones and omits some. The sample contains approximately 1.1 million clones, roughly 74% of which appear only once. The sequenced sample consisted of memory CD4+ T cells from PBMCs. The receptors derive from a man between 18 and 29 years old in good health. Some clones in this sample may be carry-over from other donors' samples. The CDR3 runs from the conserved cysteine through the conserved F or W. D genes are given only for firm matches. For some rows the clone size is stated as once, few or many, or as a class when expanded; others skip it.

CDR3 DNA: TGTGCCAGCAGTGAAGGGACAGCCAGAATGGGCTACACCTTC; CDR3 protein: CASSEGTARMGYTF; clone size: NA; D gene: TRBD1; V gene: TRBV25-1; J gene: TRBJ1-2
CDR3 DNA: TGTGCCTGGGGCAGGGGCACCTACAATGAGCAGTTCTTC; CDR3 protein: CAWGRGTYNEQFF; clone size: once; D gene: NA; V gene: TRBV30; J gene: TRBJ2-1
CDR3 DNA: TGTGCCAGCAGCATAGGACAGGGATCCTCCTATGAAGCTTTCTTT; CDR3 protein: CASSIGQGSSYEAFF; clone size: NA; D gene: TRBD1; V gene: TRBV5-4; J gene: TRBJ1-1
CDR3 DNA: TGTGCCACCCGGGACAGGGGTATAGATACGCAGTATTTT; CDR3 protein: CATRDRGIDTQYF; clone size: NA; D gene: TRBD1; V gene: TRBV28; J gene: TRBJ2-3
CDR3 DNA: TGTGCCAGCAGCCTCTTTGGCCGAAATTCACCCCTCCACTTT; CDR3 protein: CASSLFGRNSPLHF; clone size: NA; D gene: NA; V gene: TRBV14; J gene: TRBJ1-6
CDR3 DNA: TGTGCCAGCAGCGTTCAGGGCACAGATACGCAGTATTTT; CDR3 protein: CASSVQGTDTQYF; clone size: NA; D gene: NA; V gene: TRBV9; J gene: TRBJ2-3
CDR3 DNA: TGTGCCAGCTCACCACCGGACGTGGGGATTGTGACCGGGGAGCTGTTTTTT; CDR3 protein: CASSPPDVGIVTGELFF; clone size: once; D gene: NA; V gene: TRBV18; J gene: TRBJ2-2
CDR3 DNA: TGTGCCAGCAGCCGGGCCCGCACTGAAGCTTTCTTT; CDR3 protein: CASSRARTEAFF; clone size: NA; D gene: NA; V gene: TRBV6-1; J gene: TRBJ1-1
CDR3 DNA: TGTGCCAGCACCACGTCCGGGACAGTTACAACTAATGAAAAACTGTTTTTT; CDR3 protein: CASTTSGTVTTNEKLFF; clone size: NA; D gene: TRBD1; V gene: TRBV28; J gene: TRBJ1-4
CDR3 DNA: TGTGCCAGCAGCGTAGCCGGGACAGGGTGGGATACGCAGTATTTT; CDR3 protein: CASSVAGTGWDTQYF; clone size: NA; D gene: TRBD1; V gene: TRBV9; J gene: TRBJ2-3
CDR3 DNA: TGTGCCAGCAGGGCCGGGACATACGTCGATGAGCAGTTCTTC; CDR3 protein: CASRAGTYVDEQFF; clone size: NA; D gene: NA; V gene: TRBV7-9; J gene: TRBJ2-1
CDR3 DNA: TGCGCCAGCAGCCCTAGCAGCCAAGATGAGCAGTTCTTC; CDR3 protein: CASSPSSQDEQFF; clone size: NA; D gene: NA; V gene: TRBV4-3; J gene: TRBJ2-1
CDR3 DNA: TGTGCCGGGGGCACAGCCCCCTACGAGCAGTACTTC; CDR3 protein: CAGGTAPYEQYF; clone size: NA; D gene: NA; V gene: TRBV5-5; J gene: TRBJ2-7